These 23 T cell receptor beta chains share one sample of origin, sequenced in a study of blood T cells in healthy people across ages (dated by TCRdb to 2013 to 2016). The library was produced with 5' RACE. The instrument given in TCRdb is Illumina HiSeq 2500. A second roughly 6 to 12 cycle PCR used a sample-barcoded 5' primer and a J-beta primer mix. TCRdb cleaned the public reads at Q25 with fastp, built clones with MiXCR and kept in-frame beta chains. Duplicate CDR3 protein sequences are folded into a single record with the most common DNA and genes. The sample data list fewer than 800,000 distinct CDR3 sequences, and roughly 49% of these were observed just once. The ten largest clones capture about 32% of the sample. The sequencing input was blood. The origin of the receptors is a woman in her fifties or sixties in good health.

A single count supports this clonotype. Mismatch with germline at one junction end may stem from a read error. The rearrangement joins TRBV6-2 or TRBV6-3 to TRBJ2-1, with D hard to call. Germline V gives CDR1 MNHEY, CDR2 SVGEGT. The CDR3 has 11 amino acids. The CDR3, as DNA: TGTGCCAGCGGTTATTCGTTCGAGCAGTTCTTC. It is translated as CASGYSFEQFF.

In this sample, this clonotype turned up many times. The chain uses TRBV7-9 and TRBJ1-4, with 7 bases fitting TRBD1. The CDR3 runs 14 residues. CDR1 and CDR2 (germline): SEHNR, FQNEAQ (reference sequence). The V gene end was trimmed by 4 bases and the J gene end by 2 bases; junction bases not matched to a gene: 1. The CDR3 here is CASSSGQTNEKLFF. The CDR3 bases are TGTGCCAGCAGCTCGGGACAGACTAATGAAAAACTGTTTTTT.

In its sample, this clonotype was seen many times. The chain joins TRBV9 to TRBJ2-1; TRBD1 agrees at 8 bases. Germline V gene lookup returns CDR1 SGDLS and CDR2 YYNGEE. V was pared by 0 bases and J by 9 bases, with 8 bases of the junction left unmatched. This CDR3 is built from 15 residues. For the CDR3, the DNA is TGTGCCAGCAGCGTAGGACAGGGGTTCACGGTTGAGCAGTTCTTC. The encoded protein is CASSVGQGFTVEQFF.

This clonotype was recorded at least ten times. J is TRBJ2-7 and V is TRBV5-6; the match to TRBD1 covers 7 bases. The CDR3 is 15 residues long. Germline loops: CDR1 SGHDT, CDR2 YYEEEE. V shed 2 bases and J 2 bases; nucleotides not matched to a gene: 7. CDR3 DNA sequence: TGTGCCAGCAGCTTCCCGGGACAGACGGCCTACGAGCAGTACTTC. The encoded protein is CASSFPGQTAYEQYF.

The chain has TRBV9 and TRBJ2-1, with a tentative D call TRBD2 (5 bases). The CDR3 runs to 14 residues. The germline V gene has CDR1 SGDLS and CDR2 YYNGEE. V lost 0 bases and J 2 bases, leaving 6 bases between the germline ends. CDR3 DNA sequence: TGTGCCAGCAGCGTAGACGGGACCTACAATGAGCAGTTCTTC. Amino acids: CASSVDGTYNEQFF.

This clonotype has only a few counts. The chain recombines TRBV2 with TRBJ1-1, with TRBD1 matching 9 bases. With 10 bases clipped from V and 8 bases from J, the junction kept 5 bases outside the gene matches. The CDR3 consists of 11 residues. The germline V gene has CDR1 SNHLY and CDR2 FYNNEI. Written as DNA, the CDR3 is TGTGCCACGACAGGGGGGTCGGAAGCTTTCTTT. Protein product: CATTGGSEAFF.

This clonotype has a handful of counts. This sequence joins TRBV4-2 and TRBJ2-4; TRBD2 matches at 12 bases. The J call may be wrong; the DNA end is better matched by TRBJ2-7. The CDR3 sequence is 15 residues long. Germline CDR1 LGHNA, CDR2 YNFKEQ. The CDR3 nucleotides are TGTGCCAGCAGCCAAGGACTAGCGGGGGACTACGAGCAGTACTTC. This codes for CASSQGLAGDYEQYF.

This chain connects TRBV7-3 to TRBJ2-3; TRBD1 agrees at 8 bases. From germline, CDR1 is SGHTA and CDR2 FQGTGA. The CDR3 has 15 amino acids. V shed 4 bases, J shed 6 bases, and the junction held 9 bases outside the gene matches. The CDR3 is CASSSDRASFDTQYF. In DNA form, the CDR3 reads TGTGCCAGCAGCTCGGACAGGGCGAGTTTTGATACGCAGTATTTT.

The chain has TRBV6-2 or TRBV6-3 and TRBJ1-2, with D perhaps matching TRBD1 (5 bases). CDR1 is MNHEY and CDR2 is SVGEGT in the germline V gene. The V and J ends lost 4 bases and 4 bases respectively, with 13 bases between them. The CDR3 is 14 amino acids. The CDR3 region has the DNA TGTGCCAGCAGTTTCCGACAGTCCTCCTATGGCTACACCTTC. Its translation: CASSFRQSSYGYTF.

This clonotype occurred a few times. The V gene is TRBV20-1, the J gene TRBJ2-3, with 7 positions matching TRBD2. CDR3 length equals 16 residues. V lost 7 bases to trimming and J lost 2 bases; unmatched junction nucleotides: 15. Per the germline V gene, CDR1 is DFQATT and CDR2 is SNEGSKA (reference sequence). The CDR3 coding sequence is TGCAGTGTAAACCCTGTCCCGGGACTACCCACAGATACGCAGTATTTT. Amino acids: CSVNPVPGLPTDTQYF.

There are a few counts of this clonotype. The chain combines TRBV7-2 with TRBJ2-4, with TRBD2 matching over 7 bases. J gave up 5 bases and V 1 base, and 8 bases lay outside the gene matches. The CDR3 totals 16 residues. Germline values: CDR1 SGHTA, CDR2 FQGNSA. CDR3 region: CASSLGGGGPENIQYF. DNA of the CDR3: TGTGCCAGCAGCTTAGGGGGGGGAGGGCCCGAAAACATTCAGTACTTC. The full variable domain, in which reference TRBV7-2 and TRBJ2-4 provide the parts outside the CDR3, is GAGVSQSPSNKVTEKGKDVELRCDPISGHTALYWYRQSLGQGLEFLIYFQGNSAPDKSGLPSDRFSAERTGGSVSTLTIQRTQQEDSAVYLCASSLGGGGPENIQYFGAGTRLSVL.

In this sample, this clonotype turned up a few times. The chain is built from TRBV29-1 and TRBJ2-2; possibly TRBD1 for D (6 bases). Trimming left V 4 bases short and J 5 bases short, with 11 bases between. Germline-derived CDR1 and CDR2 are SQVTM and ANQGSEA. This CDR3 has 13 residues. Here the CDR3 reads CSVGGLRTGELFF. The CDR3 region has the DNA TGCAGCGTTGGGGGGCTTAGGACCGGGGAGCTGTTTTTT.

This rearrangement joins TRBV5-1 to TRBJ1-4; 12 positions agree with TRBD1. CDR1 and CDR2 (germline): SGHRS, YFSETQ. CDR3 length: 19 residues. After removal of 3 bases from V and 7 bases from J, the junction contained 16 bases not matched to a gene. CDR3 residues: CASSYNLRSGTGGFEKLFF. For the CDR3, the DNA is TGCGCCAGCAGCTACAATCTCCGAAGTGGGACAGGGGGCTTTGAAAAACTGTTTTTT.

This clonotype was counted between two and nine times. This chain connects TRBV2 to TRBJ2-5, with TRBD2 identical over 11 bases. Trimming took 2 bases from V and 2 from J; bases not matched to a gene: 7. The CDR3 has 17 amino acids. Germline CDR1 SNHLY, CDR2 FYNNEI. CDR3 region: CASSEWGLAEDQETQYF. The CDR3 nucleotides are TGTGCCAGCAGTGAATGGGGACTAGCGGAAGATCAAGAGACCCAGTACTTC. Full variable domain (missing parts from reference TRBV2 and TRBJ2-5): EPEVTQTPSHQVTQMGQEVILRCVPISNHLYFYWYRQILGQKVEFLVSFYNNEISEKSEIFDDQFSVERPDGSNFTLKIRSTKLEDSAMYFCASSEWGLAEDQETQYFGPGTRLLVL.

This chain connects TRBV4-3 to TRBJ1-2; D gene ambiguous. The CDR3 length is 15 residues. V was cut by 0 bases and J by 3 bases, with 11 bases left in between. Germline CDR1 is LGHNA and CDR2 is YSLEER. CDR3 loop: CASSQDRLGDYGYTF. The CDR3 DNA sequence: TGCGCCAGCAGCCAAGATCGACTGGGAGACTATGGCTACACCTTC.

The chain has TRBV21-1 and TRBJ2-7; the table's D call of TRBD2 was not tested on the DNA. TRBV21-1 is a known pseudogene. This CDR3 spans 13 amino acids. The CDR3 nucleotides read TGTGCCACCTGGGACTCACGGGGATACGAGCAGTACTTC. This encodes CATWDSRGYEQYF.

The chain links TRBV7-9 to TRBJ2-4; tentatively, D is TRBD2 (5 bases). The CDR3 runs to 17 residues. The germline V gene has CDR1 SEHNR and CDR2 FQNEAQ (reference sequence). Trimming left V 1 base short and J 1 base short, with 14 bases between. In DNA form, the CDR3 reads TGTGCCAGCAGCTTAGATGTCGGGGTCGTGGCCAAAAACATTCAGTACTTC. It encodes CASSLDVGVVAKNIQYF.

This clonotype came up a few times. V gene TRBV24-1 combines with J gene TRBJ2-5; no reliable D call. CDR3 length: 11 amino acids. V was trimmed by 3 bases and J by 4 bases, leaving 2 bases between them. CDR1 KGHDR and CDR2 SFDVKD come from the germline V gene. CDR3 loop: CATSDVETQYF. The CDR3 DNA sequence: TGTGCCACCAGTGATGTAGAGACCCAGTACTTC.

This clonotype came up a few times. The CDR3 here is CASSYTGPHLQETQYF. The CDR3 DNA is TGTGCCAGCAGCTATACAGGGCCCCACCTCCAAGAGACCCAGTACTTC. The chain couples TRBV28 to TRBJ2-5; tentative D call: TRBD1 (6 bases). V was shortened by 6 bases and J by 1 base, with 18 bases between the two germline ends. This CDR3 spans 16 amino acids. Germline V gene sequence: CDR1 MDHEN, CDR2 SYDVKM.

This clonotype occurred many times. This rearrangement joins TRBV10-3 to TRBJ2-7; 12 nucleotides line up with TRBD1. The CDR3 runs to 16 residues. Germline CDR1 and CDR2: ENHRY and SYGVKD. The V and J ends lost 2 bases and 5 bases, in that order; junction bases with no gene match: 7. The CDR3 reads CAISEGGTGGKDEQYF. The DNA for the CDR3 is TGTGCCATCAGTGAGGGAGGGACAGGGGGCAAGGACGAGCAGTACTTC.

This rearrangement joins TRBV6-2 or TRBV6-3 to TRBJ2-1, with 10 positions matching TRBD2. Germline V gives CDR1 MNHEY, CDR2 SVGEGT. Trimming removed 5 bases from V and 6 bases from J; junction bases left unmatched: 13. The CDR3 spans 17 residues. In nucleotides, the CDR3 is TGTGCCAGCAGTCCGGGACTAGCGATCGGGCGTGGCAATGAGCAGTTCTTC. It translates to CASSPGLAIGRGNEQFF.

This clonotype appeared a few times. V gene TRBV5-1 combines with J gene TRBJ2-3, with unresolved D. The CDR3 is 13 amino acids. V was pared by 2 bases and J by 7 bases, with 11 bases between. Germline assignment: CDR1 SGHRS and CDR2 YFSETQ. The CDR3 loop reads CASSFSVDNTQYF. CDR3 DNA: TGCGCCAGCAGCTTTTCTGTAGACAATACGCAGTATTTT. Filled out from reference TRBV5-1 and TRBJ2-3, the complete variable domain reads KAGVTQTPRYLIKTRGQQVTLSCSPISGHRSVSWYQQTPGQGLQFLFEYFSETQRNKGNFPGRFSGRQFSNSRSEMNVSTLELGDSALYLCASSFSVDNTQYFGPGTRLTVL.

The V and J genes are TRBV28 and TRBJ1-1; 10 nucleotides match TRBD1. The V gene end was trimmed by 4 bases and the J gene end by 3 bases; junction bases not matched to a gene: 8. The germline V gene encodes CDR1 MDHEN and CDR2 SYDVKM. The CDR3 is made up of 16 amino acids. CDR3 bases: TGTGCCAGCAGTTACCTCCGGACAGGGGGATACACTGAAGCTTTCTTT. This encodes CASSYLRTGGYTEAFF.